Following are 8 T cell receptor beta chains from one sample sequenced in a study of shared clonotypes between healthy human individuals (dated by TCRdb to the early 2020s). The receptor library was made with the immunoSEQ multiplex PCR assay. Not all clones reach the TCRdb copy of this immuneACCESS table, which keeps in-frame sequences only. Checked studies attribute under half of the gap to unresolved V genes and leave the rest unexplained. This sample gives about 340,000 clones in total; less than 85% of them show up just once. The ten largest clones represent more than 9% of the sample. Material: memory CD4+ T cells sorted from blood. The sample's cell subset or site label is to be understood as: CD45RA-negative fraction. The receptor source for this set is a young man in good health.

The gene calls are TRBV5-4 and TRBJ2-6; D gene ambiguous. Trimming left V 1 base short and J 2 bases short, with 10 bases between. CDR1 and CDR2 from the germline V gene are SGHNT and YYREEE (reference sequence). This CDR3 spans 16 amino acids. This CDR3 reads CASSLSEKAGANVLTF. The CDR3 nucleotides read TGTGCCAGCAGCTTGTCGGAAAAGGCTGGGGCCAACGTCCTGACTTTC.

The CDR3 DNA reads TGTGCCAGCAGCCGTCAGGGGGGTAGCGAAAAACTGTTTTTT. This encodes CASSRQGGSEKLFF. The rearrangement uses TRBV5-4 and TRBJ1-4; 7 positions match TRBD1. With 4 bases clipped from V and 8 bases from J, the junction kept 8 bases outside the gene matches. The germline gives CDR1 SGHNT, CDR2 YYREEE (reference sequence). The CDR3 has 14 residues. Based on the CDR3 plus reference TRBV5-4 and TRBJ1-4, the full variable domain is ETGVTQSPTHLIKTRGQQVTLRCSSQSGHNTVSWYQQALGQGPQFIFQYYREEENGRGNFPPRFSGLQFPNYSSELNVNALELDDSALYLCASSRQGGSEKLFFGSGTQLSVL.

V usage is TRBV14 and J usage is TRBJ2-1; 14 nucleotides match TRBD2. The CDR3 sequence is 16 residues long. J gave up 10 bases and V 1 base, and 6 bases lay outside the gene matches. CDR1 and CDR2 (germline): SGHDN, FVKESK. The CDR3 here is CASSQGLAGGPNEQFF. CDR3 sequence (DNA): TGTGCCAGCAGCCAAGGACTAGCGGGAGGGCCTAACGAGCAGTTCTTC.

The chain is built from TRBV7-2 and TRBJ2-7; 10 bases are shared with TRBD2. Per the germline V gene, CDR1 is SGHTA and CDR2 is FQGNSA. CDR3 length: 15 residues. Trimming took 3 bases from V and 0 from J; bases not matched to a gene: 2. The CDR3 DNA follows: TGTGCCAGCAGCTTTCTAGCGGGAGACTCCTACGAGCAGTACTTC. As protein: CASSFLAGDSYEQYF.

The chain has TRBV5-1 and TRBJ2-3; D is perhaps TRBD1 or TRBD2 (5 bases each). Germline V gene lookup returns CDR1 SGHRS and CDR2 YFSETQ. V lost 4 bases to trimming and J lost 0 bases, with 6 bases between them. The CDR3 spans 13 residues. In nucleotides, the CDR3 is TGCGCCAGCAGCCGGGACAGCACAGATACGCAGTATTTT. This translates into CASSRDSTDTQYF.

CDR3 in amino acids: CASSLGGLASQETQYF. The CDR3 coding sequence is TGTGCCAGCAGCTTAGGGGGACTAGCGTCCCAAGAGACCCAGTACTTC. This chain uses TRBV7-6 with TRBJ2-5; 10 bases are shared with TRBD2. The germline V gene encodes CDR1 SGHVS and CDR2 FNYEAQ. The J segment lost 1 base and the V segment lost 1 base, leaving 3 bases of the junction unmatched. CDR3 length: 16 amino acids.

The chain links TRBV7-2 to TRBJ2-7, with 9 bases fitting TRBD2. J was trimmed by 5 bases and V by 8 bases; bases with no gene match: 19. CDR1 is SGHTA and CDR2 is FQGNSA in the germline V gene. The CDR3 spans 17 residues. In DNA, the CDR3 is TGTGCCAGCCGCGTGGGCGGGAGGGCCCGAGGGGACGACGAGCAGTACTTC. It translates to CASRVGGRARGDDEQYF. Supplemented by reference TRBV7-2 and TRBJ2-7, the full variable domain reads GAGVSQSPSNKVTEKGKDVELRCDPISGHTALYWYRQSLGQGLEFLIYFQGNSAPDKSGLPSDRFSAERTGGSVSTLTIQRTQQEDSAVYLCASRVGGRARGDDEQYFGPGTRLTVT.

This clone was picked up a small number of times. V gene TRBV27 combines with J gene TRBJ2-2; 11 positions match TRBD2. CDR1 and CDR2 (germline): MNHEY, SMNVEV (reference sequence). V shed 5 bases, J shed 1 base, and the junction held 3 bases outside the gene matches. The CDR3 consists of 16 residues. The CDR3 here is CASSLAGGRNTGELFF. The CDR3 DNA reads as TGTGCCAGCAGTCTAGCGGGAGGTAGGAACACCGGGGAGCTGTTTTTT.